This TCR beta chain was recorded in a study of CD8+CD57+ T cells in acquired aplastic anemia. Study overall: An average of approximately 3.2 ug of DNA was obtained from sorted CD4+ and CD8+ cells.

A remark on this clonotype: Its antigen is unidentified.

Study-wide findings and caveats: Significant differences in CD8+ Simpson's diversity were not observed between patients and controls. The study identified almost 30 CD8+ CDR3 sequences shared by patients and controls.

Genomic DNA constituted the template upon which TCR beta VDJ and CDR3 profiling was performed. TCRdb reprocessed the reads via MiXCR and lists one record per CDR3 protein. The sample shows about 42,000 distinct CDR3 sequences, roughly 65% of them seen only once. The specimen sequenced was sorted CD4+, CD8+, or CD8+CD57+ T cells (not recorded which) from PBMCs. This clonotype was obtained from a human donor in good health, serving as a control.

The CDR3 nucleotides read TGCAGTGCTAGAGGGGAGAGGGCAAGTGTGGGCTACACCTTC. Its protein is CSARGERASVGYTF. The V gene is TRBV20-1, the J gene TRBJ1-2; D ambiguous. V shed 1 base and J shed 8 bases, with 17 bases lying between them. Germline lookup yields CDR1 DFQATT and CDR2 SNEGSKA (reference sequence). There are 14 residues in the CDR3.